This T cell receptor (beta chain) came from a study of blood T cell repertoires in COVID-19 (dated by TCRdb to 2020 to 2022). Background for the entire study: Samples covering the acute and convalescent phases of COVID-19 were provided by collaborators in the United States, Italy and Spain. The samples were drawn from the first 160 participants of the ongoing ImmuneRACE study and from some 1,300 subjects provided by 6 global collaborators. Where available, HLA class I and class II types were obtained from metadata supplied by the sample provider rather than from assay-based typing. The prospective study material was composed of cDNA or gDNA derived from T cells, B-cell-depleted T cells, or PBMCs. The repertoires were released in a freely available public database meant as a resource for research on the immune response to SARS-CoV-2. Sample metadata almost always included a de-identified subject ID, COVID-19 status, age in years and sex. Subjects who had been exposed to COVID-19, were actively infected with it, or had recovered from it provided the deeply sampled blood TCRbeta repertoires that made up the dataset. Study-wide conclusions, independent of this receptor: The amount of clinical and demographic metadata varied by source and participant and was provided uncurated.

The collaborating institutions used their own protocols to collect whole blood in K2EDTA tubes. For TCRbeta analysis, collaborators shipped samples in one of three forms: frozen whole blood, isolated PBMCs, or DNA extracted from either of those sample types. The immunoSEQ Assay, a bias-controlled multiplex PCR, was used to amplify TCRbeta CDR3 regions from genomic DNA. On the study's bioinformatics: Within the assay, amplification of reference gene primers was used to estimate how many nucleated cells each sample contained. To quantify the absolute abundance of each unique TCRbeta CDR3 rearrangement, sequence reads were collapsed and filtered. Productive Simpson clonality was computed per sample as the square root of Simpson's diversity index over productive rearrangements. The source is immuneACCESS, and TCRdb retained only in-frame sequences with V and J called. Part of the clones is not carried over; for the studies checked, unresolved V genes explain less than half of this, and the remainder is unexplained. That table supplies the V and J calls and clone size; D and trimming were determined from the DNA. This sample is represented by about 110,000 clones; 80% to 90% of them were singletons. 2.1% of the sample rests with the top ten.

In this sample, this clone turned up a few times. The antigen this receptor binds is unknown. Base qualities are not recorded, but no much larger clone differs from it by a single base. Other DNA sequences in this sample translate to the same CDR3. CDR1 and CDR2 are drawn from the germline V gene: SGHTA, FQGNSA. After removal of 5 bases from V and 3 bases from J, the junction retains 4 bases not matched to a gene. The CDR3 numbers 15 residues from cysteine through phenylalanine. Only the CDR3 region is kept as DNA, spanning 45 bases read in frame from base 1. This sequence uses TRBV7-2 and TRBJ2-1; 10 bases in between match TRBD2. The sample comprised peripheral blood. This sequence originates from a human donor in a cohort sampled during active COVID-19. The nucleotides read TGTGCCAGCAGCCCTAGCGGGGGTTTCTACAATGAGCAGTTCTTC. Its protein product is CASSPSGGFYNEQFF.